Listed below are T cell receptor beta chains from one sample, sequenced in a study of low-dose radiotherapy and immunotherapy resistance in tumors. TCRdb redid the calling of the reads with MiXCR, one entry per CDR3 protein. The sample records roughly 40,000 distinct CDR3 sequences, 25% to 30% being singletons. This specimen consisted of PBMCs, obtained after low-dose radiotherapy plus immunotherapy. All receptors come from a male donor with prostate cancer. CDR3s include the opening cysteine and the closing phenylalanine or tryptophan. The D gene is left open where the match is weak. Clone size is stated in some rows and not others, as once, few, many or a class when expanded.

>many|TRBJ2-3|15|TRBD2|TRBV20-1
CSAAGTSGTTDTQYF
TGCAGTGCTGCCGGGACTAGCGGGACCACAGATACGCAGTATTTT
>many|TRBJ1-2|16|.|TRBV27
CASSPAVGQGNYGYTF
TGTGCCAGCAGTCCGGCTGTGGGACAAGGAAACTATGGCTACACCTTC
>many|TRBJ2-6|17|.|TRBV7-2
CASRTRGEYSGANVLTF
TGTGCCAGCAGAACGAGGGGGGAATACTCTGGGGCCAACGTCCTGACTTTC
>.|TRBJ2-6|16|TRBD1|TRBV6-1
CASKKGTGTGANVLTF
TGTGCCAGCAAGAAAGGGACAGGCACTGGGGCCAACGTCCTGACTTTC
>many|TRBJ1-5|15|.|TRBV7-9
CASSTRVSKFGAQHF
TGTGCCAGCAGCACCCGGGTCTCGAAGTTTGGGGCCCAGCATTTT
>many|TRBJ1-4|15|.|TRBV7-9
CASSSEGQVGEKLFF
TGTGCCAGCAGCTCTGAGGGGCAGGTTGGCGAAAAACTGTTTTTT
>many|TRBJ1-6|15|TRBD1|TRBV5-4
CASSSPDRGNSPLHF
TGTGCCAGCAGCTCCCCGGACAGGGGTAATTCACCCCTCCACTTT
>many|TRBJ1-5|13|.|TRBV2
CASSDDWNQPQHF
TGTGCCAGCAGTGATGACTGGAATCAGCCCCAGCATTTT
>.|TRBJ2-7|15|TRBD1|TRBV5-5
CASSLPGQRLGEQYF
TGTGCCAGCAGCTTACCGGGACAGCGGCTGGGAGAGCAGTACTTC
>many|TRBJ2-2|18|.|TRBV4-2
CASSQLASAGSNTGELFF
TGTGCCAGCAGCCAATTGGCATCAGCGGGTTCGAACACCGGGGAGCTGTTTTTT
>.|TRBJ1-5|15|.|TRBV6-5
CASSFRGQSNQPQHF
TGTGCCAGCAGTTTTCGGGGGCAAAGCAATCAGCCCCAGCATTTT
>many|TRBJ1-5|13|.|TRBV3-1
CASSQDRQQPQHF
TGTGCCAGCAGCCAAGATCGGCAGCAGCCCCAGCATTTT
>many|TRBJ1-1|13|.|TRBV27
CASSPTLQTEAFF
TGTGCCAGCAGTCCAACTTTGCAGACTGAAGCTTTCTTT
>many|TRBJ2-1|14|.|TRBV4-2
CASSQVGLLNEQFF
TGTGCCAGCAGCCAAGTGGGCCTACTCAATGAGCAGTTCTTC
>many|TRBJ1-2|13|.|TRBV6-2/TRBV6-3
CASSYSGQGGYTF
TGTGCCAGCAGTTACTCCGGACAAGGTGGCTACACCTTC
>many|TRBJ2-1|15|.|TRBV13
CAGSGRDSSINEQFF
TGTGCCGGTTCCGGCCGGGACTCCTCCATCAATGAGCAGTTCTTC
>many|TRBJ1-1|14|.|TRBV7-8
CASSLDSRDTEAFF
TGTGCCAGCAGCTTAGACTCCCGGGACACTGAAGCTTTCTTT
>medium-sized|TRBJ1-5|15|TRBD1|TRBV28
CATSGDRVGDQPQHF
TGTGCCACCTCCGGGGACAGGGTTGGGGATCAGCCCCAGCATTTT
>many|TRBJ2-5|11|.|TRBV29-1
CSVGELETQYF
TGCAGCGTTGGGGAGTTGGAGACCCAGTACTTC
>many|TRBJ1-5|15|.|TRBV19
CASSIGDVSNQPQHF
TGTGCCAGTAGTATCGGGGACGTGAGCAATCAGCCCCAGCATTTT
>many|TRBJ2-2|15|.|TRBV6-5
CASSYWGARSGELFF
TGTGCCAGCAGTTACTGGGGGGCGCGGTCCGGGGAGCTGTTTTTT
>many|TRBJ2-7|16|TRBD2|TRBV5-4
CASSLEGSAGAYEQYF
TGTGCCAGCAGCTTGGAGGGCTCGGCGGGAGCCTACGAGCAGTACTTC
>many|TRBJ2-5|16|TRBD2|TRBV2
CASSDQTGLPGETQYF
TGTGCCAGCAGTGATCAGACGGGACTACCGGGAGAGACCCAGTACTTC
>.|TRBJ2-5|15|TRBD2|TRBV28
CAGSLAGGSQETQYF
TGTGCCGGATCTCTAGCGGGAGGTAGCCAAGAGACCCAGTACTTC
>.|TRBJ2-7|15|TRBD1|TRBV5-6
CASSLRQGALKGQYF
TGTGCCAGCAGCTTGAGGCAGGGGGCGCTGAAAGGGCAGTACTTC
>.|TRBJ2-5|11|.|TRBV2
CASSVEETQYF
TGTGCCAGCAGTGTAGAAGAGACCCAGTACTTC
>many|TRBJ2-5|15|.|TRBV2
CASSVRTFGGETQYF
TGTGCCAGCAGTGTTCGGACATTTGGGGGAGAGACCCAGTACTTC
>many|TRBJ1-1|15|.|TRBV2
CASHTVGDRRTEAFF
TGTGCCAGCCACACCGTGGGGGACCGGAGAACTGAAGCTTTCTTT
>many|TRBJ1-5|17|.|TRBV28
CASSPIPRGSSNQPQHF
TGTGCCAGCAGTCCAATCCCCCGGGGGTCTAGCAATCAGCCCCAGCATTTT
>many|TRBJ2-2|14|.|TRBV5-1
CASRGSVDTGELFF
TGCGCCAGCAGGGGCAGCGTCGACACCGGGGAGCTGTTTTTT
>many|TRBJ1-1|14|.|TRBV5-1
CASSLSGDGTEAFF
TGCGCCAGCAGCTTATCAGGGGATGGCACTGAAGCTTTCTTT
>few|TRBJ2-3|16|TRBD2|TRBV2
CASSATSGGAVDTQYF
TGTGCCAGCAGTGCGACTAGCGGGGGGGCGGTAGATACGCAGTATTTT
>few|TRBJ1-4|15|TRBD1|TRBV5-1
CASSDRGTANEKLFF
TGCGCCAGCAGTGACAGGGGGACGGCTAATGAAAAACTGTTTTTT
>many|TRBJ1-2|16|.|TRBV5-6
CASSLEKVGTRAGYTF
TGTGCCAGCAGCTTGGAAAAGGTGGGGACCCGTGCTGGCTACACCTTC
>many|TRBJ1-2|15|TRBD1|TRBV6-2/TRBV6-3
CASSSGTGDDYGYTF
TGTGCCAGCAGCTCCGGGACAGGGGACGACTATGGCTACACCTTC
>many|TRBJ2-4|15|.|TRBV28
CASSFGAGAKNIQYF
TGTGCCAGCAGTTTCGGGGCAGGGGCCAAAAACATTCAGTACTTC
>many|TRBJ2-3|20|TRBD2|TRBV4-2
CASSPLGGSSGGVPTDTQYF
TGTGCCAGCAGCCCCCTCGGCGGCTCTAGCGGGGGGGTACCCACGGATACGCAGTATTTT
>many|TRBJ2-7|18|.|TRBV4-1
CASSQVPPSGGNGYEQYF
TGCGCCAGCAGCCAAGTACCTCCCTCTGGCGGGAACGGCTACGAGCAGTACTTC
>.|TRBJ2-6|15|.|TRBV24-1
CATSDSGSGANVLTF
TGTGCCACCAGTGATTCGGGCTCTGGGGCCAACGTCCTGACTTTC